A single TCR beta chain is shown here with its context. Participants in the exposed group had met a COVID-19 case in the 2 weeks before joining the study. The data were obtained in a study of blood T cell repertoires in COVID-19. Study overall: From the United States, Italy and Spain came samples of acute and convalescent COVID-19.

Some clones are missing from TCRdb's copy, which holds only in-frame ones; the method was immunoSEQ multiplex PCR. Among about 150,000 clones listed, approximately 83% were seen once. The germline V gene has CDR1 LNHDA and CDR2 SQIVND (reference sequence). CDR3 size: 13 residues. The V and J ends lost 6 bases and 5 bases respectively, with 14 bases between them. Sequencing was carried out using PBMCs or T cells enriched from blood (not recorded which). The chain recombines TRBV19 with TRBJ2-7, with D possibly being TRBD1 (6 bases). The TCR originated in a man in his 70s who had been exposed to COVID-19. For the CDR3, the DNA is TGTGCCAGTAGGGCTCAGGGGACCAACGAGCAGTACTTC. Its protein product is CASRAQGTNEQYF.